The 3 T cell receptor beta chains below were found in one sample sequenced in a study of blood T cell repertoires in COVID-19. Some clones are missing from TCRdb's copy, which holds only in-frame ones; the method was immunoSEQ multiplex PCR. The sample lists roughly 69,000 clones, around 89% occurring once. The sample consisted of peripheral blood. Receptors originate from a man aged 50-60 years with acute or convalescent COVID-19.

The chain recombines TRBV10-2 with TRBJ2-1, with TRBD2 identical over 7 bases. The CDR3 totals 14 residues. Germline CDR1 is WSHSY and CDR2 is SAAADI. The V and J ends lost 4 bases and 4 bases, in that order; junction bases with no gene match: 4. This chain's CDR3 is CASSATSWYNEQFF. The CDR3 DNA reads as TGCGCCAGCAGTGCGACTAGCTGGTACAATGAGCAGTTCTTC.

The chain couples TRBV2 to TRBJ2-5; 10 bases fit TRBD1. The CDR3 is 14 amino acids. The V segment lost 4 bases and the J segment 6 bases; nucleotides outside the gene matches: 5. Germline V lookup: CDR1 SNHLY, CDR2 FYNNEI. The CDR3 coding sequence is TGTGCCAGCAGTGGGACAGGGGGTGCAAAGACCCAGTACTTC. The encoded protein is CASSGTGGAKTQYF. The variable domain in full, completed from reference TRBV2 and TRBJ2-5, reads EPEVTQTPSHQVTQMGQEVILRCVPISNHLYFYWYRQILGQKVEFLVSFYNNEISEKSEIFDDQFSVERPDGSNFTLKIRSTKLEDSAMYFCASSGTGGAKTQYFGPGTRLLVL.

This clone was seen only a few times. The chain recombines TRBV6-5 with TRBJ1-5; D remains ambiguous. Germline V gene sequence: CDR1 MNHEY, CDR2 SVGAGI. This CDR3 has 15 amino acids. Trimming shortened V by 0 bases and J by 3 bases, and 9 bases separated the two germline ends. The CDR3, as DNA: TGTGCCAGCAGTTACTCCTCGGGTTCCAATCAGCCCCAGCATTTT. The encoded protein is CASSYSSGSNQPQHF.